The 19 T cell receptor beta chains presented below share a single source sample, sequenced in a study of shared clonotypes between healthy human individuals. Profiling relied on immunoSEQ multiplex PCR, and the TCRdb table lists in-frame clones only, not all of them. The table shows under 750,000 clones, with 72% occurring only once. The sequenced sample was memory CD4+ T cells sorted from blood. As for subset: CD45RA-negative fraction. Source of these receptors: a young woman in good health.

The V and J genes are TRBV7-2 and TRBJ2-5; TRBD2 aligns across 15 bases. The J call is doubtful: the DNA matches TRBJ2-7 better. Germline V CDR1 and CDR2: SGHTA, FQGNSA. There are 16 residues in the CDR3. The CDR3 sequence is CASSLTPGLAGGEQYF. The CDR3 DNA is TGTGCCAGCAGCTTAACACCGGGACTAGCGGGAGGCGAGCAGTACTTC.

This sequence joins TRBV4-2 and TRBJ2-5; no firm D call. The J call is doubtful: the DNA matches TRBJ2-7 better. Germline CDR1 is LGHNA and CDR2 is YNFKEQ. There are 13 residues in the CDR3. CDR3 coding DNA: TGTGCCAGCAGCCAAGGGCTAGCCTACGAGCAGTACTTC. Its protein is CASSQGLAYEQYF.

The genes are TRBV30 and TRBJ1-1; D is ambiguous. The CDR3 has 13 amino acids. Germline assignment: CDR1 GTSNPN and CDR2 SVGIG (reference sequence). V lost 2 bases and J 7 bases, leaving 14 bases between the germline ends. Here the CDR3 DNA reads TGTGCCTGGAGTAGAGGGTGGTCTCTTGAAGCTTTCTTT. This sequence encodes CAWSRGWSLEAFF.

This clone has only a few counts. The V gene is TRBV10-1, the J gene TRBJ1-5; D call uncertain. The CDR3 loop spans 13 amino acids. The V end lost 2 bases, the J end lost 2 bases, and 4 bases lay between the germline ends. In germline, CDR1 is WNHNN, CDR2 SYGVQD (reference sequence). The CDR3, as DNA: TGCGCCAGCAGTGAGGTACGCAATCAGCCCCAGCATTTT. Its translation: CASSEVRNQPQHF.

This clone was recorded a few times. This sequence joins TRBV7-8 and TRBJ1-5; D is ambiguous. This CDR3 spans 12 amino acids. CDR1 and CDR2 (germline): SGHVS, FQNEAQ. The V gene lost 7 bases and the J gene lost 7 bases, with 11 bases spanning the gap. The CDR3: CASTNDVQPQHF. The CDR3 DNA is TGTGCCAGCACTAACGACGTCCAGCCCCAGCATTTT.

This chain joins TRBV28 and TRBJ2-2; D gene uncertain. Germline CDR1 and CDR2: MDHEN and SYDVKM. Trimming took 6 bases from V and 5 from J, leaving 13 bases between them. CDR3 size: 14 residues. The CDR3 sequence: CASSRIEATGELFF. The CDR3 coding sequence is TGTGCCAGCAGCCGAATAGAAGCAACCGGGGAGCTGTTTTTT.

This clone occurred many times. The chain carries TRBV30 and TRBJ2-3; TRBD1 is a possible D gene (7 bases). Germline V lookup: CDR1 GTSNPN, CDR2 SVGIG (reference sequence). Trimming cost V 4 bases and J 5 bases, with 16 bases left between them. This CDR3 is 14 amino acids long. CDR3 DNA: TGTGCCTGGACGCAGGGGGGAGTAGGAGATACGCAGTATTTT. It specifies CAWTQGGVGDTQYF.

The V call is TRBV19, the J call TRBJ2-1; 11 positions agree with TRBD2. The CDR3 is made up of 15 amino acids. The V gene end was trimmed by 2 bases and the J gene end by 8 bases; junction bases not matched to a gene: 5. Germline values: CDR1 LNHDA, CDR2 SQIVND (reference sequence). The CDR3 DNA follows: TGTGCCAGTAGTATAACTAGCGGGAGAGGTTATGAGCAGTTCTTC. It is translated as CASSITSGRGYEQFF.

Of note for this clone: This sequence may be a read error, since a much larger clone differs from it by one base. The same CDR3 can be traced to other DNA sequences in this sample. V is TRBV11-2 and J is TRBJ2-5, with 10 bases lining up with TRBD1. J was trimmed by 2 bases and V by 1 base; bases with no gene match: 1. The CDR3 runs to 15 residues. Germline V gene data show CDR1 as SGHAT and CDR2 as FQNNGV. CDR3 bases: TGTGCCAGCAGCTTAGGGACAGGGGGACAAGAGACCCAGTACTTC. Its protein is CASSLGTGGQETQYF. Full variable domain (outside the CDR3, taken from reference TRBV11-2 and TRBJ2-5): EAGVAQSPRYKIIEKRQSVAFWCNPISGHATLYWYQQILGQGPKLLIQFQNNGVVDDSQLPKDRFSAERLKGVDSTLKIQPAKLEDSAVYLCASSLGTGGQETQYFGPGTRLLVL.

This clone was recorded a few times. DNA for the CDR3: TGCGCCAGCAGCCAAGAACGGGGGAGGACTCCCTATGGCTACACCTTC. Amino acid sequence: CASSQERGRTPYGYTF. The J gene is TRBJ1-2, the V gene TRBV4-1; a weak D match, TRBD1 (5 bases). The CDR3 is made up of 16 amino acids. Deletions cut 0 bases from V and 4 bases from J, with 15 bases between. CDR1 is MGHRA, CDR2 YSYEKL, per germline.

The V gene is TRBV6-1, the J gene TRBJ2-1, with 12 bases lining up with TRBD2. Germline assignment: CDR1 MNHNS and CDR2 SASEGT. This CDR3 is built from 16 residues. The trim removed 4 bases at V and 1 base at J, leaving 2 bases unmatched. The CDR3 sequence: CASSGGLAGSYNEQFF. The CDR3 DNA sequence: TGTGCCAGCAGTGGGGGACTAGCGGGTTCCTACAATGAGCAGTTCTTC.

The sample holds a few counts of this clone. The V and J genes are TRBV28 and TRBJ1-3; possibly TRBD1 for D (6 bases). Germline CDR1 MDHEN, CDR2 SYDVKM. Trimming took off 10 bases at V and 2 bases at J, with 9 bases between the two ends. The CDR3 runs to 12 residues. The CDR3 bases are TGTGCCACACAGGGAGCTGGAAACACCATATATTTT. It codes for CATQGAGNTIYF. Full variable domain (remainder filled in from reference TRBV28 and TRBJ1-3): DVKVTQSSRYLVKRTGEKVFLECVQDMDHENMFWYRQDPGLGLRLIYFSYDVKMKEKGDIPEGYSVSREKKERFSLILESASTNQTSMYLCATQGAGNTIYFGEGSWLTVV.

This chain joins TRBV6-6 and TRBJ1-5, with TRBD1 identical over 9 bases. In germline, CDR1 is MNHNY, CDR2 SVGAGI (reference sequence). Trimming took 4 bases from V and 4 from J; bases not matched to a gene: 5. The CDR3 has 15 residues. The CDR3 reads CASSFPGQGNQPQHF. In nucleotides, the CDR3 is TGTGCCAGCAGTTTCCCCGGACAGGGGAATCAGCCCCAGCATTTT.

The chain recombines TRBV6-1 with TRBJ2-2, with 9 nucleotides matching TRBD2. The CDR3 is 14 amino acids. V trimming: 7 bases; J trimming: 4 bases; junction bases outside the gene matches: 4. Germline-derived CDR1 and CDR2 are MNHNS and SASEGT. CDR3 sequence: CASKGAGGTGELFF. CDR3 nucleotide sequence: TGTGCCAGCAAAGGAGCGGGGGGCACCGGGGAGCTGTTTTTT.

The chain recombines TRBV7-2 with TRBJ2-3; a weak D match, TRBD1 (6 bases). Trimming took 2 bases from V and 0 from J, leaving 9 bases between them. This CDR3 is 15 amino acids long. The germline gives CDR1 SGHTA, CDR2 FQGNSA. CDR3 in amino acids: CASSLQGQSTDTQYF. In nucleotides, the CDR3 is TGTGCCAGCAGCTTACAGGGACAAAGCACAGATACGCAGTATTTT.

This clone was seen at least ten times. The V and J genes are TRBV7-8 and TRBJ1-2, with TRBD1 as a possible D gene (5 bases). CDR1 SGHVS and CDR2 FQNEAQ come from the germline V gene. Trimming left V 2 bases short and J 0 bases short, with 10 bases between. This CDR3 has 15 residues. This chain's CDR3 is CASSLMQGANYGYTF. CDR3 sequence (DNA): TGTGCCAGCAGCTTAATGCAGGGAGCTAACTATGGCTACACCTTC.

The chain couples TRBV7-9 to TRBJ1-4; weak D call: TRBD1 (6 bases). Trimming removed 1 base from V and 7 bases from J, with 13 bases in between. Looked up from germline, CDR1 is SEHNR and CDR2 is FQNEAQ (reference sequence). The CDR3 spans 15 residues. The CDR3 region has the DNA TGTGCCAGCAGCTTAGTGGGGACAACAGGTGAAAAACTGTTTTTT. Encoded protein: CASSLVGTTGEKLFF. The full variable domain, completed using reference TRBV7-9 and TRBJ1-4, is DTGVSQNPRHKITKRGQNVTFRCDPISEHNRLYWYRQTLGQGPEFLTYFQNEAQLEKSRLLSDRFSAERPKGSFSTLEIQRTEQGDSAMYLCASSLVGTTGEKLFFGSGTQLSVL.

The chain carries TRBV6-1 and TRBJ2-1, with 7 bases that match TRBD2. J gave up 2 bases and V 3 bases, and 4 bases lay outside the gene matches. Germline-derived CDR1 and CDR2 are MNHNS and SASEGT. The CDR3 runs 15 residues. CDR3 loop: CASSERSGTYNEQFF. Written as DNA, the CDR3 is TGTGCCAGCAGTGAGAGGAGCGGGACCTACAATGAGCAGTTCTTC.

The rearrangement uses TRBV7-9 and TRBJ2-3; 7 nucleotides match TRBD2. With 2 bases clipped from V and 4 bases from J, the junction kept 12 bases outside the gene matches. This CDR3 is built from 17 residues. From germline, CDR1 is SEHNR and CDR2 FQNEAQ (reference sequence). Written as DNA, the CDR3 is TGTGCCAGCAGCTTACTAATCGGCGGGAGCTGGGCAGATACGCAGTATTTT. Amino acids: CASSLLIGGSWADTQYF.